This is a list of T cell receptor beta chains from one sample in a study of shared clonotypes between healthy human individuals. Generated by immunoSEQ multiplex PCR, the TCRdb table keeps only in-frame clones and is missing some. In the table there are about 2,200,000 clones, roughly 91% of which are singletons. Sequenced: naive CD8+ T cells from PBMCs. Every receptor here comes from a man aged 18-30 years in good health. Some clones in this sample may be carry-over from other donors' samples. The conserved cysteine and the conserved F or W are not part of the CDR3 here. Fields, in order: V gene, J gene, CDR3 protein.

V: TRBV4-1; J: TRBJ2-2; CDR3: ASSPGTVTGELF
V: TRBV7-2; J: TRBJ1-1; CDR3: ASSPLGQGRLNTEAF
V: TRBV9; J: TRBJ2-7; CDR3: ASSPRAGGPYEQY
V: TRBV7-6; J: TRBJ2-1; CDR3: ASSLAGPSPNEQF
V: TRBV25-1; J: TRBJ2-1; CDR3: ASSVWGTSGISGNEQF
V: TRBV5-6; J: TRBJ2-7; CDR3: ASSLAGSYYEQY
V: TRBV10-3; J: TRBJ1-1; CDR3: ATLGGGTEAF
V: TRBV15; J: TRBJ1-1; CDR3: ATGGQSYWEEAF
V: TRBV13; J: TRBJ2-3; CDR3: ASRLPTDTQY
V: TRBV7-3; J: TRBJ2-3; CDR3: ASSHELASSTDTQY
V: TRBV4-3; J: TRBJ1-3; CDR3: ASSQGQGYSSGNTIY
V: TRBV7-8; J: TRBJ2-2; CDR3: ASSLSWLGELF
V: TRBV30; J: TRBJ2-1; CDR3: ACSGRDSSYNEQF
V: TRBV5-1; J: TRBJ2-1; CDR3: ASTDRGPYNEQF
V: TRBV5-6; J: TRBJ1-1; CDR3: ASSFAGHMNTEAF
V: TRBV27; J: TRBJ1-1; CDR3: ASSIGVGGNTEAF
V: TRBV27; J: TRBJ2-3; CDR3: ASSFVGGRQDTQY
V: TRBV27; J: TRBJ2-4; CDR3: ASSPSLAKNIQY
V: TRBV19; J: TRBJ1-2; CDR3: ASSIMVAGGYT
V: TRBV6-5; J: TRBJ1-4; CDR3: ASSSGRANGEKLF
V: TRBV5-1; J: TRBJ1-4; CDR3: ASSWDLREKLF
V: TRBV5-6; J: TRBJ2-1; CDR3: ASSPGANEQF
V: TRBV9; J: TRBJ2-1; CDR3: ASSGTSGRTSYNEQF
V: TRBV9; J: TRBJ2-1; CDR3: ASSVRPYEQF
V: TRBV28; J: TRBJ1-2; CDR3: ASSLIVGGGEDTDGYT
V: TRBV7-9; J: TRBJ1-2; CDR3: ASSLGSGKGYT
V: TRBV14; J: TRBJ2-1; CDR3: ASSQGGYNEQF
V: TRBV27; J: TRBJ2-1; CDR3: ASSPRQGPYNEQF
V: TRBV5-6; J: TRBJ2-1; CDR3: ASSSPREASYNEQF
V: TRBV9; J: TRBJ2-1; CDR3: ASSVTTSGSSHEQF
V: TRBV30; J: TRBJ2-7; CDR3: AWGDNSYEQY
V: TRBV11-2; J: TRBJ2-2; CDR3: ASSLVPEQILGELF
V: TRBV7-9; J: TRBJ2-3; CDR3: ASSQTSGTTGDTQY
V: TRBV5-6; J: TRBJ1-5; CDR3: ASSLLGADQPQH
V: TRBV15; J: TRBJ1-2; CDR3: ATSREAAQGAENGYT
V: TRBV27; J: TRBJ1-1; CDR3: ASSLGGTVTNLNTEAF
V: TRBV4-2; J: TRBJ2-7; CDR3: ASSQVLSTSGAFSYEQY
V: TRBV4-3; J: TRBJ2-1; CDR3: ASSQESGLATYNEQF
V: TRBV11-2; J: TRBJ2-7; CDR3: ASSLGFPEQY
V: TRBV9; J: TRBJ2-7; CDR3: ASSASGTGNYEQY
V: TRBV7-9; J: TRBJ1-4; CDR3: ASSSRQGAYSNEKLF
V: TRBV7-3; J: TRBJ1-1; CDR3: ASSLMGQGPEAF
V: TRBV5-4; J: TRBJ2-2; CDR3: ASSLEVSGELF
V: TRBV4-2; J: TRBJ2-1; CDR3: ASSPNGVADYNEQF
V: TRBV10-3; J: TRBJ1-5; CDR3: AIGKDRGEGNQPQH
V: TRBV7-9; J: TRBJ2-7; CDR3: ASSLVGTTYEQY
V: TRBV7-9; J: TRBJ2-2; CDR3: ASSFRGSETGELF
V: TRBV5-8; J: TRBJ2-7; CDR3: ASSSEFYEQY
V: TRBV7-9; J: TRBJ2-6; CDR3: ASTPTGILSGANVLT
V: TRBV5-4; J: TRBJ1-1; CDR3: ASSMTGAYTEAF
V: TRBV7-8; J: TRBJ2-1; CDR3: ASSLGERSYNEQF
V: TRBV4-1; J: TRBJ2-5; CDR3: ASTPGGRAVTRQETQY
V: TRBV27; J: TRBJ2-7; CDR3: ASSLSGPAPSEQY
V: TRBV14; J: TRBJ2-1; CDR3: ASSHRDRGNEQF
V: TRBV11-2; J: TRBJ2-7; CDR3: ASSFAYEQY